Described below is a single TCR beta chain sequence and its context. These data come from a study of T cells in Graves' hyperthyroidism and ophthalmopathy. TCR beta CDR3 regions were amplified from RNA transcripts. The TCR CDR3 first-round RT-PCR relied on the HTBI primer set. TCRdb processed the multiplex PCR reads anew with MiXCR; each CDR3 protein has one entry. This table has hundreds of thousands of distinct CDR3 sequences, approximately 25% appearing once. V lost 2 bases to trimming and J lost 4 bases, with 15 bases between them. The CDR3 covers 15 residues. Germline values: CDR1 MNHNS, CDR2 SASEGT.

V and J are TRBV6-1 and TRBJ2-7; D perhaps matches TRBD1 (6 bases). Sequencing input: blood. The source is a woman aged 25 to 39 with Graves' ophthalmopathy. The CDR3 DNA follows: TGTGCCAGCAGTGAATCGACAGGCTCCTCTTACGAGCAGTACTTC. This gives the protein CASSESTGSSYEQYF.